This T cell receptor (beta chain) was sequenced during a study of blood T cell repertoires in COVID-19. There are many counts of this clone. Assay: immunoSEQ multiplex PCR; the TCRdb copy retains only in-frame clones and omits some. The table lists about 72,000 clones, around nine tenths of them singletons. The receptor was derived from a woman aged 55-69 years with acute or convalescent COVID-19. Specimen: peripheral blood.

CDR3 loop: CASSRPGTGDNYGYTF. The CDR3 DNA follows: TGTGCCAGCAGTAGGCCCGGGACAGGGGATAACTATGGCTACACCTTC. V usage is TRBV28 and J usage is TRBJ1-2, with 10 bases that match TRBD1. Germline values: CDR1 MDHEN, CDR2 SYDVKM. The CDR3 is 16 residues long. Trimming removed 5 bases from V and 1 base from J; junction bases left unmatched: 7.